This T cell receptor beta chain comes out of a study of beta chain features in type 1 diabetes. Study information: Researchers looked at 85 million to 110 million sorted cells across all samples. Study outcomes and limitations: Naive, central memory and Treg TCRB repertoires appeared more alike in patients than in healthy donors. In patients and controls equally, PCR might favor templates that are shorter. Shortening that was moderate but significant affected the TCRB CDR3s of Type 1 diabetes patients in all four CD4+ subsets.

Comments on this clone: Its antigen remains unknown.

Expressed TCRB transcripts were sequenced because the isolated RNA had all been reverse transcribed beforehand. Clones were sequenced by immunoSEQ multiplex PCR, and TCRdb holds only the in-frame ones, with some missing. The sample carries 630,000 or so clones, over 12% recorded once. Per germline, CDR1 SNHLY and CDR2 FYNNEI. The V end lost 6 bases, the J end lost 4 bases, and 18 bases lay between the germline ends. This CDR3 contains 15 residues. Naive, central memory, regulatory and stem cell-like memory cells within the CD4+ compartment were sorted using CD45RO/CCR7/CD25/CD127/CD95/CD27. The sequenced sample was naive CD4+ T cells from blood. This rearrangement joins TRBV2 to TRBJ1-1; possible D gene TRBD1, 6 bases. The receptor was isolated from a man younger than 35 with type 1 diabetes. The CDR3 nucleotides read TGTGCCAGCAGGGATAACAGGGAATGGGGCACTGAAGCTTTCTTT. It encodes CASRDNREWGTEAFF.